The subject of this entry is one TCR beta chain. TCRbeta library preparation incorporated unique molecular identifiers. TCRdb reanalysed the PCR reads using MiXCR and keeps one entry per CDR3 protein. This repertoire shows over 550,000 distinct CDR3 sequences, about 11% found once; its top ten account for about 4%. This sample is drawn from a study of T-cell reconstitution after alpha-beta-depleted transplantation in children. With 4 bases removed from V and 8 bases from J, the gap between germline ends came to 12 bases. Germline CDR1 and CDR2: SGHTA and FQGNSA. The CDR3 is 13 amino acids. The chain uses TRBV7-2 and TRBJ2-1; D might be TRBD1 or TRBD2, each matching 6 bases. Here the sequenced sample was PBMCs from the stem cell graft donor, taken from the stem cell graft. This receptor was identified in a human donor who donated a stem cell graft to a child with acute myeloid leukemia. As DNA, the CDR3 is TGTGCCAGCAGCTCAGGGGCGGGACATGAGCAGTTCTTC. This codes for CASSSGAGHEQFF. Filled out from reference TRBV7-2 and TRBJ2-1, the complete variable domain reads GAGVSQSPSNKVTEKGKDVELRCDPISGHTALYWYRQSLGQGLEFLIYFQGNSAPDKSGLPSDRFSAERTGGSVSTLTIQRTQQEDSAVYLCASSSGAGHEQFFGPGTRLTVL.